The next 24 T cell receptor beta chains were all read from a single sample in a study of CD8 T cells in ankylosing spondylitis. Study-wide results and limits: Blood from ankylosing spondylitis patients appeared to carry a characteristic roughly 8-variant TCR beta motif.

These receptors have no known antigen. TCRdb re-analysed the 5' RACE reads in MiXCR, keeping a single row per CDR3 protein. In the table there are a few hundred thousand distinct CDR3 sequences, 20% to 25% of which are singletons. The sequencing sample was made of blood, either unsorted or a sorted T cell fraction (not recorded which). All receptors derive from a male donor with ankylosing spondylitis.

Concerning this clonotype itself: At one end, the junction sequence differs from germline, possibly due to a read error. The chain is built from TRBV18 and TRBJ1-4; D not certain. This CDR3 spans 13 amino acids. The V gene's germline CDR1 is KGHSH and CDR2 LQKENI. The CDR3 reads CASSPIKDAKPFF. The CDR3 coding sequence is TGTGCCAGCTCACCAATCAAGGACGCCAAACCGTTTTTT.

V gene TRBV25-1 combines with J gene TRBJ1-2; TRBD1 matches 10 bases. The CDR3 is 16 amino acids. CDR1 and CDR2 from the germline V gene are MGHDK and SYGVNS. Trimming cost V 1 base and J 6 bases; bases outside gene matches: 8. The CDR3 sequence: CASSEFGGTGVNGYTF. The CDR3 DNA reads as TGTGCCAGCAGTGAATTTGGGGGGACAGGGGTAAATGGCTACACCTTC.

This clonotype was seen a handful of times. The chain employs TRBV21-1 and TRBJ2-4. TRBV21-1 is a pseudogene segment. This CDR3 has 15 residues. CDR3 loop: CASRIEALAENIQYF. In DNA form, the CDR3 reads TGTGCCAGCAGAATAGAGGCACTAGCCGAAAACATTCAGTACTTC.

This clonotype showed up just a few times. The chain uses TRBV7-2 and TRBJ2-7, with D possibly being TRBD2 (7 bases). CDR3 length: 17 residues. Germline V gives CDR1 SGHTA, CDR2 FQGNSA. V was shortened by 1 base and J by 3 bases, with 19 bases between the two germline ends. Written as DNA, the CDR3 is TGTGCCAGCAGCTTAGTACGGGGGGCTGAGATGGGCTACGAGCAGTACTTC. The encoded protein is CASSLVRGAEMGYEQYF.

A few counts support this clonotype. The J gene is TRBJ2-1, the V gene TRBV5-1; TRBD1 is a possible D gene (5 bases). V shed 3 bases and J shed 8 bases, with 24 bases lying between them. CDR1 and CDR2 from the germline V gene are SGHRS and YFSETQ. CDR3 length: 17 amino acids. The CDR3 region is CASSYRPAGNIIDEQFF. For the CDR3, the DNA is TGCGCCAGCAGCTACCGACCGGCAGGGAATATTATCGATGAGCAGTTCTTC.

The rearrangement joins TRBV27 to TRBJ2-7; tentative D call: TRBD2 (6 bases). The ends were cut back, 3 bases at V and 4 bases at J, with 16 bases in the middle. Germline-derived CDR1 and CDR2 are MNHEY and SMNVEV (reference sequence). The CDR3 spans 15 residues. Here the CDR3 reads CASSFGRGGVYEQYF. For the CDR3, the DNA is TGTGCCAGCAGTTTCGGGCGGGGAGGCGTTTACGAGCAGTACTTC.

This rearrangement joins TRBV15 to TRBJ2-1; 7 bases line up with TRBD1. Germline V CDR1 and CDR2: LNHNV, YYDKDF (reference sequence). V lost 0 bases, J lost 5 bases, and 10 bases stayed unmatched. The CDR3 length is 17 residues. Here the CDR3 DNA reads TGTGCCACCAGCAGAGACCTACTAATGGGGACAGACAATGAGCAGTTCTTC. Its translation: CATSRDLLMGTDNEQFF. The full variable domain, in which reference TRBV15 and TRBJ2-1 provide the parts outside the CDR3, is DAMVIQNPRYQVTQFGKPVTLSCSQTLNHNVMYWYQQKSSQAPKLLFHYYDKDFNNEADTPDNFQSRRPNTSFCFLDIRSPGLGDTAMYLCATSRDLLMGTDNEQFFGPGTRLTVL.

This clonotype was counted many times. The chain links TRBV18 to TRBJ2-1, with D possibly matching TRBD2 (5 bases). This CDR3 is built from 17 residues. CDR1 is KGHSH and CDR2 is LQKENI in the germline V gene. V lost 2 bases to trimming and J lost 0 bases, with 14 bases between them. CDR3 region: CASSPAGPRSSYNEQFF. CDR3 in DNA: TGTGCCAGCTCACCAGCGGGTCCCAGGAGCTCCTACAATGAGCAGTTCTTC.

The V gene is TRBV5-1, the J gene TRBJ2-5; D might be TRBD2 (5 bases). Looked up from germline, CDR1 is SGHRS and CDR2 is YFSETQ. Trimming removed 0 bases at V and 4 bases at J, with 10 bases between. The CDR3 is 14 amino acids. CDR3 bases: TGCGCCAGCAGCTTGGCCTTAGGGAGAGAGACCCAGTACTTC. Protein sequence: CASSLALGRETQYF. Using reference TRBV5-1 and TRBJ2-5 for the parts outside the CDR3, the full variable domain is KAGVTQTPRYLIKTRGQQVTLSCSPISGHRSVSWYQQTPGQGLQFLFEYFSETQRNKGNFPGRFSGRQFSNSRSEMNVSTLELGDSALYLCASSLALGRETQYFGPGTRLLVL.

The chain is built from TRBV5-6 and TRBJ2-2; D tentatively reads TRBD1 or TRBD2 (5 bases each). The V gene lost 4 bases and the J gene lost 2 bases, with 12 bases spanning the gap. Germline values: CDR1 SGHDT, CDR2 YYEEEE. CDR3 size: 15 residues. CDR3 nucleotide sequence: TGTGCCAGCAGCCGAACCCGGGACAACACCGGGGAGCTGTTTTTT. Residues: CASSRTRDNTGELFF.

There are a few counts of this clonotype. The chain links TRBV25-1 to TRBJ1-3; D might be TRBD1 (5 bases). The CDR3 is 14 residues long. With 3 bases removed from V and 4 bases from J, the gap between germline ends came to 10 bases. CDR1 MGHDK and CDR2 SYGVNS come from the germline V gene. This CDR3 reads CASSEPGRGNTIYF. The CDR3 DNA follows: TGTGCCAGCAGTGAGCCGGGGCGGGGAAACACCATATATTTT.

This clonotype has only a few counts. The CDR3: CASSLLLAEETQYF. CDR3 coding DNA: TGCGCCAGCAGCTTGTTGTTAGCGGAAGAGACCCAGTACTTC. V gene TRBV5-1 combines with J gene TRBJ2-5, with D tentatively TRBD2 (6 bases). Germline lookup yields CDR1 SGHRS and CDR2 YFSETQ. V lost 1 base, J lost 3 bases, and 10 bases lay in between. The CDR3 contains 14 residues. The variable domain in full, with the rest retrieved from reference TRBV5-1 and TRBJ2-5, is KAGVTQTPRYLIKTRGQQVTLSCSPISGHRSVSWYQQTPGQGLQFLFEYFSETQRNKGNFPGRFSGRQFSNSRSEMNVSTLELGDSALYLCASSLLLAEETQYFGPGTRLLVL.

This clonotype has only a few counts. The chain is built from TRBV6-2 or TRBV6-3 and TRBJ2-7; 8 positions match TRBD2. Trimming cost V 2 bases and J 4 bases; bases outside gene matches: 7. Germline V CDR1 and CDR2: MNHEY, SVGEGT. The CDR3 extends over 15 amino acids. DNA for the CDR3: TGTGCCAGCAGTTACGTGAGCGGGAGATTGTACGAGCAGTACTTC. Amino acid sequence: CASSYVSGRLYEQYF.

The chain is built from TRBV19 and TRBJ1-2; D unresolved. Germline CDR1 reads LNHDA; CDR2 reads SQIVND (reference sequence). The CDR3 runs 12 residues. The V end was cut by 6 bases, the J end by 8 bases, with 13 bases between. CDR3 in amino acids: CASSRAGGGYTF. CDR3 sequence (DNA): TGTGCCAGTAGCCGGGCGGGCGGAGGCTACACCTTC.

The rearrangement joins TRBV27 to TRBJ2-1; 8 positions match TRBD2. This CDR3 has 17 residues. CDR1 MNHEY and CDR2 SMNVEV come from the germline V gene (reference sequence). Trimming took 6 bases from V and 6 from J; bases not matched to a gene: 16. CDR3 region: CASSYARKRESGNEQFF. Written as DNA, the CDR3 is TGTGCCAGCAGCTACGCCCGAAAGCGGGAGAGTGGCAATGAGCAGTTCTTC.

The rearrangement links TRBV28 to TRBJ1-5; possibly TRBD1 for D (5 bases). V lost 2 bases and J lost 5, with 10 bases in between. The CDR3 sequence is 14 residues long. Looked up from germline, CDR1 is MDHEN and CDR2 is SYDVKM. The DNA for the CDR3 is TGTGCCAGCAGTTTAGGGGGAAACCATCAGCCCCAGCATTTT. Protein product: CASSLGGNHQPQHF. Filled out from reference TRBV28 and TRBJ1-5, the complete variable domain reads DVKVTQSSRYLVKRTGEKVFLECVQDMDHENMFWYRQDPGLGLRLIYFSYDVKMKEKGDIPEGYSVSREKKERFSLILESASTNQTSMYLCASSLGGNHQPQHFGDGTRLSIL.

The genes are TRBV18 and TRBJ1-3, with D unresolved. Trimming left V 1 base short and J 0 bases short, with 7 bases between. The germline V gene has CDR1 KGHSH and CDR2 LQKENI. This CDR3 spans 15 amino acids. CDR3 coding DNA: TGTGCCAGCTCACCACTCCAAGACTCTGGAAACACCATATATTTT. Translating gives CASSPLQDSGNTIYF. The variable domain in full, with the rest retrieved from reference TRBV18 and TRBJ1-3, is NAGVMQNPRHLVRRRGQEARLRCSPMKGHSHVYWYRQLPEEGLKFMVYLQKENIIDESGMPKERFSAEFPKEGPSILRIQQVVRGDSAAYFCASSPLQDSGNTIYFGEGSWLTVV.

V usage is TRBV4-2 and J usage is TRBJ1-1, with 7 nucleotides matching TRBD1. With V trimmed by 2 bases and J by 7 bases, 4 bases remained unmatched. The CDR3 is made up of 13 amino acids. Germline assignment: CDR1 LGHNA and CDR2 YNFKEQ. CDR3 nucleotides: TGTGCCAGCAGCCAACCCCGGGACAGTGAAGCTTTCTTT. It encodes CASSQPRDSEAFF.

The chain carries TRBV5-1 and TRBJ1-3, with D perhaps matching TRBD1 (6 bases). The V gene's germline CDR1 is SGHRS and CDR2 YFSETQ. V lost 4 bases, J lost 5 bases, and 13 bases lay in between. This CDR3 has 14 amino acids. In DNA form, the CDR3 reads TGCGCCAGCAGCCTAACAGGGCAAAGAAACACCATATATTTT. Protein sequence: CASSLTGQRNTIYF. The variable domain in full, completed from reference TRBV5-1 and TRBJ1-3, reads KAGVTQTPRYLIKTRGQQVTLSCSPISGHRSVSWYQQTPGQGLQFLFEYFSETQRNKGNFPGRFSGRQFSNSRSEMNVSTLELGDSALYLCASSLTGQRNTIYFGEGSWLTVV.

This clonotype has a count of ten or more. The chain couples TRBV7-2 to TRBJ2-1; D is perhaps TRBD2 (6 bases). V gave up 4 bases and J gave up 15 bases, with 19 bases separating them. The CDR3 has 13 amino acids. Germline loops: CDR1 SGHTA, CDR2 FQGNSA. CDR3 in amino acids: CASSWAPGDPLFF. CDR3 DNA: TGTGCCAGCAGCTGGGCTCCGGGGGACCCACTGTTCTTC.

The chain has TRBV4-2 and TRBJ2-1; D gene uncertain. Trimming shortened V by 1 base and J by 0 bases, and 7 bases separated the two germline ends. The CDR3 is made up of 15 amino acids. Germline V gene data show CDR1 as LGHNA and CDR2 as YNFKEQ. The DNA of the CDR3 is TGTGCCAGCAGCCAAGGTACGAGCTCCTACAATGAGCAGTTCTTC. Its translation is CASSQGTSSYNEQFF.

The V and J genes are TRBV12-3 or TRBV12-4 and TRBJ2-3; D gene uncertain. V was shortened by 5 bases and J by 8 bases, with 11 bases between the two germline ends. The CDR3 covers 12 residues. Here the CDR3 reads CASSPPESTQYF. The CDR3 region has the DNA TGTGCCAGCAGTCCACCCGAAAGTACGCAGTATTTT.

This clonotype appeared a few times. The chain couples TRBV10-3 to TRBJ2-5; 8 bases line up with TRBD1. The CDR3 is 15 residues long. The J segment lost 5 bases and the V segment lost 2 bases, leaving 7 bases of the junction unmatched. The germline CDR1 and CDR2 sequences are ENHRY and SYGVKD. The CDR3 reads CAISEPGQVLETQYF. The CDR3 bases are TGTGCCATCAGTGAGCCGGGACAGGTTTTGGAGACCCAGTACTTC.

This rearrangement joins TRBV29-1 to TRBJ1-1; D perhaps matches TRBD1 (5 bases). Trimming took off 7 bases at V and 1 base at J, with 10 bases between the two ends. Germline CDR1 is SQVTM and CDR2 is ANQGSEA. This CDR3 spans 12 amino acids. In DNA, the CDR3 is TGCAGCGCCGGAACAGGGAACACTGAAGCTTTCTTT. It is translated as CSAGTGNTEAFF.